These T cell receptor beta chains were read from a single sample in a study of blood T cell repertoires in COVID-19. Repertoires were generated with immunoSEQ multiplex PCR, while TCRdb's copy carries only in-frame clones and drops some. The sample contains some 250,000 clones, about 88% of which appear only once. The sample consisted of peripheral blood. These receptors came from a man aged 30-40 years with active or convalescent COVID-19. Each CDR3 is given with its conserved first and last residue.

V gene: TRBV7-2
J gene: TRBJ2-5
CDR3 protein: CASSFAYSRRTGQETQYF

V gene: TRBV10-1
J gene: TRBJ2-2
CDR3 protein: CASSESAIDTGELFF

V gene: TRBV7-9
J gene: TRBJ2-5
CDR3 protein: CASSHPSGGGETQYF

V gene: TRBV2
J gene: TRBJ2-2
CDR3 protein: CASSGGDRVAGELFF

V gene: TRBV18
J gene: TRBJ2-2
CDR3 protein: CASSLVEPLAGELFF

V gene: TRBV10-1
J gene: TRBJ1-5
CDR3 protein: CASIHDLRDKRHGNQPQHF

V gene: TRBV6-2/TRBV6-3
J gene: TRBJ1-2
CDR3 protein: CASSRTGDLYGYTF

V gene: TRBV3-1/TRBV3-2
J gene: TRBJ1-2
CDR3 protein: CASTPGRPDYGYTF

V gene: TRBV6-5
J gene: TRBJ2-2
CDR3 protein: CASRHSENTGELFF

V gene: TRBV2
J gene: TRBJ2-5
CDR3 protein: CASRQAGAEGTQYF

V gene: TRBV6-2/TRBV6-3
J gene: TRBJ2-5
CDR3 protein: CASSYLSVVTQYF

V gene: TRBV30
J gene: TRBJ2-5
CDR3 protein: CAWSVPTGGGRETQYF

V gene: TRBV5-1
J gene: TRBJ1-1
CDR3 protein: CASSTWTGVLERRPRNTEAFF

V gene: TRBV18
J gene: TRBJ1-4
CDR3 protein: CASSPAGGGNEKLFF

V gene: TRBV30
J gene: TRBJ1-1
CDR3 protein: CAWSPLNTEAFF

V gene: TRBV19
J gene: TRBJ2-7
CDR3 protein: CASSSRQTEGEQYF

V gene: TRBV7-3
J gene: TRBJ2-7
CDR3 protein: CASSLTGTGRDEQYF

V gene: TRBV11-2
J gene: TRBJ2-3
CDR3 protein: CASSLRGTSFTDTQYF

V gene: TRBV7-8
J gene: TRBJ1-6
CDR3 protein: CASSLARGESPLHF

V gene: TRBV7-9
J gene: TRBJ2-5
CDR3 protein: CASSQTGFQETQYF

V gene: TRBV19
J gene: TRBJ2-1
CDR3 protein: CASSLDSLAYNEQFF

V gene: TRBV29-1
J gene: TRBJ1-3
CDR3 protein: CSVETGGNTIYF

V gene: TRBV10-3
J gene: TRBJ2-5
CDR3 protein: CAISDAPSPGTQYF

V gene: TRBV7-2
J gene: TRBJ2-3
CDR3 protein: CASSFATGTSTDTQYF

V gene: TRBV7-9
J gene: TRBJ1-1
CDR3 protein: CASNLANTEAFF

V gene: TRBV10-1
J gene: TRBJ1-1
CDR3 protein: CASSEYRENTEAFF

V gene: TRBV24-1
J gene: TRBJ1-4
CDR3 protein: CATSDLLEQGSNEKLFF

V gene: TRBV19
J gene: TRBJ1-5
CDR3 protein: CASSLTGFKSGNQPQHF

V gene: TRBV4-1
J gene: TRBJ1-1
CDR3 protein: CASSHPVSLQDRRGTEAFF

V gene: TRBV5-1
J gene: TRBJ1-2
CDR3 protein: CASSLEGTGYGYTF

V gene: TRBV11-2
J gene: TRBJ2-1
CDR3 protein: CASSLRKKRLDRSYNEQFF

V gene: TRBV2
J gene: TRBJ1-1
CDR3 protein: CASSNQGVNTEAFF

V gene: TRBV5-1
J gene: TRBJ2-7
CDR3 protein: CASSLVGGKEQYF

V gene: TRBV5-4
J gene: TRBJ2-1
CDR3 protein: CASSRTGGLDEQFF

V gene: TRBV18
J gene: TRBJ2-2
CDR3 protein: CASTARVNTGELFF

V gene: TRBV7-9
J gene: TRBJ2-7
CDR3 protein: CASSFERKTYEQYF

V gene: TRBV4-1
J gene: TRBJ1-1
CDR3 protein: CASSRAGTGEMEAFF

V gene: TRBV7-2
J gene: TRBJ2-7
CDR3 protein: CASSLEKIAVGGNYEQYF

V gene: TRBV9
J gene: TRBJ2-7
CDR3 protein: CASSGRQGAQGEQYF

V gene: TRBV2
J gene: TRBJ1-6
CDR3 protein: CASSEQTSSYNSPLHF

V gene: TRBV7-9
J gene: TRBJ2-5
CDR3 protein: CASSNRVKAGETQYF

V gene: TRBV5-4
J gene: TRBJ1-3
CDR3 protein: CASSSEGLRPSNTIYF

V gene: TRBV27
J gene: TRBJ1-6
CDR3 protein: CASSLEEGDNSPLHF

V gene: TRBV29-1
J gene: TRBJ2-7
CDR3 protein: CSVEPGQGLHEQYF

V gene: TRBV29-1
J gene: TRBJ2-1
CDR3 protein: CSVIRGRGDEQFF

V gene: TRBV10-3
J gene: TRBJ2-7
CDR3 protein: CAISEPIQGYEQYF

V gene: TRBV2
J gene: TRBJ2-3
CDR3 protein: CAINLLAGETDTQYF

V gene: TRBV7-8
J gene: TRBJ2-3
CDR3 protein: CASSLVALGGGTADTQYF

V gene: TRBV27
J gene: TRBJ2-2
CDR3 protein: CASSRLAGTTGELFF

V gene: TRBV2
J gene: TRBJ1-2
CDR3 protein: CASETGGGYGYTF

V gene: TRBV9
J gene: TRBJ2-3
CDR3 protein: CASSRDRGGTDTQYF

V gene: TRBV5-4
J gene: TRBJ2-1
CDR3 protein: CASSALARSGGYNEQFF

V gene: TRBV7-8
J gene: TRBJ2-7
CDR3 protein: CATTLLMTVSYEQYF

V gene: TRBV11-2
J gene: TRBJ2-7
CDR3 protein: CASSTPSSLRSYEQYF

V gene: TRBV5-5
J gene: TRBJ1-6
CDR3 protein: CASSRDGDSDSPLHF